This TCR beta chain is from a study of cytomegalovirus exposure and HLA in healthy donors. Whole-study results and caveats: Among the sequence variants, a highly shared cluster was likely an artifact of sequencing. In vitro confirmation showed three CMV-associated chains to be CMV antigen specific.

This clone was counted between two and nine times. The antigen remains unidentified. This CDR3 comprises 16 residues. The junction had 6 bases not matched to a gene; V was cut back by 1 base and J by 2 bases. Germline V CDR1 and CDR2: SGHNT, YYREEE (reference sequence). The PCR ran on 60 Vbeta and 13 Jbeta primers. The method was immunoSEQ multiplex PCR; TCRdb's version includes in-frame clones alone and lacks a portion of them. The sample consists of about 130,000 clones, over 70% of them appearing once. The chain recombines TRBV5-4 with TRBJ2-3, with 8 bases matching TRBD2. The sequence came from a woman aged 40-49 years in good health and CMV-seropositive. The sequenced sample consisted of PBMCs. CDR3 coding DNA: TGTGCCAGCAGCTTGTCGACCGGGGGGGCCACAGATACGCAGTATTTT. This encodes CASSLSTGGATDTQYF.